What follows describes a single T cell receptor beta chain. Germline V gene lookup returns CDR1 LNHDA and CDR2 SQIVND (reference sequence). This CDR3 is built from 16 residues. J gave up 1 base and V 8 bases, and 11 bases lay outside the gene matches. This entry belongs to a study of T cell changes during pregnancy in multiple sclerosis. Profiling relied on immunoSEQ multiplex PCR, and the TCRdb table lists in-frame clones only, not all of them. The profile shows over 60,000 clones, roughly 89% of them singletons. The V gene is TRBV19, the J gene TRBJ1-5; 7 bases fit TRBD1. The material was peripheral blood, obtained in the third trimester of pregnancy. The TCR sequence derives from a female donor in good health, enrolled as a control in a pregnancy study. The CDR3 nucleotides read TGTGCCAGTCCTAGGGGCCGGGGACAGAGCAATCAGCCCCAGCATTTT. It specifies CASPRGRGQSNQPQHF.